The clone carrying this TCR beta chain was picked up one time. The CDR3 is made up of 14 amino acids. Between the trimmed V and J ends, which lost 4 bases and 4 bases, there was a span of 13 bases. CDR1 SEHNR and CDR2 FQNEAQ come from the germline V gene (reference sequence). Time point specified: newly diagnosed GD, antithyroid drugs for less than 3 months. The TCR library was prepared using RNA isolated from PBMCs. Library construction for TCR beta used iRepertoire HTBI primers and Arm-PCR of CDR3 regions. TCRdb fed the multiplex PCR reads into MiXCR, producing one record per CDR3 protein. The table lists 450,000 to 500,000 distinct CDR3 sequences, around 16% of them singletons. This sample was taken from a study of regulatory T cells in long-lasting Graves disease. A further study also used this sample, focusing on T cells in Graves' hyperthyroidism and ophthalmopathy.

V and J are TRBV7-9 and TRBJ1-1; a weak D match, TRBD1 (5 bases). The sample consisted of peripheral blood mononuclear cells (PBMCs), taken at new diagnosis, from a patient treated with antithyroid drugs. The TCR was taken from a man between 35 and 55 years old with Graves disease. CDR3 in DNA: TGTGCCAGCAGCTCAAGCGGGGCAACCACTGAAGCTTTCTTT. It yields the protein CASSSSGATTEAFF.